A selection of T cell receptor beta chains follows, all from one sample in a study of blood T cell repertoires in COVID-19. Sequencing was performed with immunoSEQ multiplex PCR; in TCRdb, only in-frame clones are kept and a portion is missing. The sample consists of about 140,000 clones, over 65% of them appearing once. Sequenced input: peripheral blood. These receptors were obtained from a man aged 45-65 years with acute or convalescent COVID-19. CDR3s include the opening cysteine and the closing phenylalanine or tryptophan. The order of the fields is J gene, clone size, V gene, D gene, CDR3 protein, CDR3 DNA. D genes are given only for firm matches. Clone size is stated in some rows and not others, as once, few, many or a class when expanded.

TRBJ1-4 | NA | TRBV5-1 | TRBD1 | CASSLLGQGAYNEKLFF | TGCGCCAGCAGCTTATTGGGACAGGGGGCCTATAATGAAAAACTGTTTTTT
TRBJ2-2 | NA | TRBV18 | NA | CASSPQEQGNTGELFF | TGTGCCAGCTCACCACAGGAGCAGGGGAACACCGGGGAGCTGTTTTTT
TRBJ2-7 | NA | TRBV6-1 | TRBD2 | CASSGASGGNFNYEQYF | TGTGCCAGCAGTGGAGCGAGCGGGGGGAACTTCAACTACGAGCAGTACTTC
TRBJ2-3 | NA | TRBV5-1 | TRBD1 | CASSVTGTGTDTQYF | TGCGCCAGCAGCGTTACCGGGACAGGGACAGATACGCAGTATTTT
TRBJ2-3 | NA | TRBV6-1 | NA | CASSEYLDTQYF | TGTGCCAGCAGTGAATATTTAGATACGCAGTATTTT
TRBJ2-3 | NA | TRBV30 | TRBD2 | CAWSRGGGTDTQYF | TGTGCCTGGAGTCGCGGGGGGGGCACAGATACGCAGTATTTT
TRBJ2-6 | many | TRBV4-1 | NA | CASSQDTGTGANVLTF | TGCGCCAGCAGCCAAGATACAGGGACTGGGGCCAACGTCCTGACTTTC
TRBJ1-1 | few | TRBV29-1 | NA | CSATGPNTEAFF | TGCAGCGCCACAGGGCCGAACACTGAAGCTTTCTTT
TRBJ2-2 | few | TRBV9 | TRBD1 | CASSVENRGRHSAGELFF | TGTGCCAGCAGCGTAGAGAACAGGGGGCGTCATTCAGCCGGGGAGCTGTTTTTT
TRBJ2-2 | NA | TRBV5-1 | NA | CASSLAPRGAGELFF | TGCGCCAGCAGCTTGGCTCCCAGGGGGGCCGGGGAGCTGTTTTTT
TRBJ2-2 | NA | TRBV7-8 | NA | CASSFMGRATGELFF | TGTGCCAGCAGCTTCATGGGCAGGGCCACCGGGGAGCTGTTTTTT
TRBJ1-2 | NA | TRBV21-1 | NA | CASSKKRTATYGYTF | TGTGCCAGCAGTAAAAAGCGGACAGCGACCTATGGCTACACCTTC
TRBJ2-3 | NA | TRBV18 | TRBD1 | CASSPGTGWPDTQYF | TGTGCCAGCTCACCGGGGACAGGGTGGCCAGATACGCAGTATTTT
TRBJ1-4 | NA | TRBV10-2 | NA | CASSEQDAGIVEKLFF | TGCGCCAGCAGTGAGCAGGATGCGGGCATTGTTGAAAAACTGTTTTTT
TRBJ2-7 | few | TRBV3-1/TRBV3-2 | TRBD1 | CASSSTGLSEQYF | TGTGCCAGCTCCTCGACAGGGCTGTCCGAGCAGTACTTC
TRBJ2-2 | NA | TRBV19 | TRBD2 | CASRLAGGTGELFF | TGTGCCAGTCGACTAGCGGGGGGCACCGGGGAGCTGTTTTTT
TRBJ2-3 | NA | TRBV20-1 | TRBD2 | CSASSSSGGAVFITDTQYF | TGCAGTGCTAGTTCGTCTAGCGGGGGGGCCGTGTTTATCACAGATACGCAGTATTTT
TRBJ1-1 | NA | TRBV24-1 | TRBD1 | CATSDPGQGNTEAFF | TGTGCCACCAGTGACCCGGGACAGGGGAACACTGAAGCTTTCTTT
TRBJ1-1 | NA | TRBV5-6 | NA | CASSSMRTEAFF | TGTGCCAGCAGCTCTATGAGAACTGAAGCTTTCTTT
TRBJ1-6 | NA | TRBV7-6 | NA | CASSPRTVNNSPLHF | TGTGCCAGCAGCCCCAGGACAGTTAATAATTCACCCCTCCACTTT
TRBJ1-5 | NA | TRBV7-3 | TRBD1 | CASRTGVGNQPQHF | TGTGCCAGCCGGACAGGGGTTGGCAATCAGCCCCAGCATTTT
TRBJ1-4 | NA | TRBV7-9 | TRBD1 | CASSRPGQPNEKLFF | TGTGCCAGCAGTCGACCGGGACAGCCAAATGAAAAACTGTTTTTT
TRBJ2-7 | NA | TRBV15 | NA | CATSRDSASHEQYF | TGTGCCACCAGCAGAGATTCGGCTAGTCACGAGCAGTACTTC
TRBJ1-2 | NA | TRBV4-1 | TRBD1 | CASSQGQGNNYGYTF | TGCGCCAGCAGCCAAGGACAGGGGAATAACTATGGCTACACCTTC
TRBJ1-6 | NA | TRBV6-5 | NA | CASSTGSYNSPLHF | TGTGCCAGCAGCACCGGCTCCTATAATTCACCCCTCCACTTT
TRBJ2-1 | NA | TRBV4-1 | TRBD1 | CASSQVGTAQGDEQFF | TGCGCCAGCAGCCAAGTGGGGACAGCCCAGGGGGATGAGCAGTTCTTC
TRBJ1-2 | NA | TRBV28 | NA | CASSLAGAPGYTF | TGTGCCAGCAGTTTGGCGGGGGCACCAGGCTACACCTTC
TRBJ2-5 | NA | TRBV19 | TRBD1 | CASRGQGAGETQYF | TGTGCCAGTAGGGGACAGGGGGCCGGAGAGACCCAGTACTTC
TRBJ2-3 | once | TRBV5-1 | NA | CASSLGGGFTDTQYF | TGCGCCAGCAGCTTGGGAGGCGGATTCACAGATACGCAGTATTTT
TRBJ1-1 | NA | TRBV29-1 | NA | CSVSQGNTEAFF | TGCAGCGTTAGCCAGGGAAACACTGAAGCTTTCTTT
TRBJ2-7 | NA | TRBV10-3 | NA | CAISESGPGYEQYF | TGTGCCATCAGTGAAAGCGGACCTGGCTACGAGCAGTACTTC
TRBJ1-5 | NA | TRBV11-2 | NA | CASSLLRTAPQHF | TGTGCCAGCAGCTTACTAAGGACAGCGCCCCAGCATTTT
TRBJ2-5 | once | TRBV7-3 | NA | CASSLGGRPGETQYF | TGTGCCAGCAGCTTGGGGGGGCGCCCGGGAGAGACCCAGTACTTC
TRBJ1-2 | NA | TRBV5-1 | TRBD1 | CASSPGQGGGYTF | TGCGCCAGCAGCCCGGGACAGGGGGGAGGCTACACCTTC
TRBJ1-1 | NA | TRBV7-9 | TRBD1 | CASSSQGATEAFF | TGTGCCAGCAGCTCGCAGGGGGCCACTGAAGCTTTCTTT
TRBJ2-5 | NA | TRBV20-1 | NA | CSRQYQETQYF | TGCAGTAGACAGTACCAAGAGACCCAGTACTTC
TRBJ2-3 | NA | TRBV27 | TRBD1 | CASSLREGAAHTDTQYF | TGTGCCAGCAGTTTACGAGAGGGGGCTGCGCACACAGATACGCAGTATTTT
TRBJ1-2 | NA | TRBV4-1 | NA | CASSQGVGGYGYTF | TGCGCCAGCAGCCAAGGGGTCGGGGGCTATGGCTACACCTTC
TRBJ2-3 | NA | TRBV10-1 | NA | CASSPGTQRADTQYF | TGCGCCAGCAGCCCGGGCACCCAGCGGGCAGATACGCAGTATTTT
TRBJ1-2 | few | TRBV18 | NA | CASSPLDSNYGYTF | TGTGCCAGCTCACCCCTCGACAGTAACTATGGCTACACCTTC
TRBJ2-3 | once | TRBV10-3 | TRBD2 | CAISALLAGGLGSTDTQYF | TGTGCCATCAGTGCCCTCCTAGCGGGGGGGCTCGGGAGCACAGATACGCAGTATTTT
TRBJ1-2 | once | TRBV3-1/TRBV3-2 | TRBD1 | CASSPQGDYGYTF | TGTGCCAGCAGCCCGCAGGGGGACTATGGCTACACCTTC
TRBJ2-1 | few | TRBV6-2/TRBV6-3 | TRBD2 | CASSYRDYEGDEQFF | TGTGCCAGCAGTTATCGGGACTACGAGGGCGATGAGCAGTTCTTC
TRBJ1-2 | NA | TRBV6-1 | TRBD1 | CASSETVRGQGTGYTF | TGTGCCAGCAGTGAAACGGTTAGGGGACAGGGGACTGGCTACACCTTC
TRBJ1-1 | NA | TRBV12-3/TRBV12-4 | NA | CASSLGGPTEAFF | TGTGCCAGCAGTTTGGGAGGGCCCACTGAAGCTTTCTTT
TRBJ1-6 | few | TRBV2 | NA | CASMTGQNSPLHF | TGTGCCAGCATGACAGGCCAGAATTCACCCCTCCACTTT
TRBJ1-6 | NA | TRBV7-9 | TRBD1 | CASSPWDRDNSPLHF | TGTGCCAGCAGCCCTTGGGACAGGGATAATTCACCCCTCCACTTT
TRBJ1-3 | NA | TRBV29-1 | NA | CSVGTDSGNTIYF | TGCAGCGTTGGAACAGACTCTGGAAACACCATATATTTT
TRBJ1-5 | few | TRBV5-8 | NA | CASSFPVGGYQPQHF | TGTGCCAGCAGTTTTCCAGTTGGAGGGTATCAGCCCCAGCATTTT
TRBJ1-2 | NA | TRBV27 | NA | CASSDLQGPFYGYTF | TGTGCCAGCTCCGATTTGCAGGGCCCGTTCTATGGCTACACCTTC
TRBJ1-2 | NA | TRBV4-1 | TRBD1 | CASSPAPDRVTHGYTF | TGCGCCAGCAGCCCGGCCCCCGACAGGGTCACACATGGCTACACCTTC
TRBJ1-6 | NA | TRBV19 | NA | CASSIEGRGSPLHF | TGTGCCAGTAGTATAGAGGGCCGGGGTTCACCCCTCCACTTT
TRBJ2-5 | NA | TRBV5-1 | TRBD1 | CASSVLTGKETQYF | TGCGCCAGCAGCGTCCTGACAGGGAAAGAGACCCAGTACTTC
TRBJ2-2 | NA | TRBV7-3 | TRBD2 | CASSAAVAGVGGELFF | TGTGCCAGCAGCGCGGCGGTAGCGGGGGTAGGAGGGGAGCTGTTTTTT
TRBJ2-1 | NA | TRBV2 | NA | CASSHHPQEASYNEQFF | TGTGCCAGCAGTCACCACCCGCAGGAAGCCTCCTACAATGAGCAGTTCTTC
TRBJ2-3 | NA | TRBV5-1 | NA | CASSHDSYTDTQYF | TGCGCCAGCAGCCACGACAGCTACACAGATACGCAGTATTTT
TRBJ1-2 | NA | TRBV25-1 | NA | CASSVDSNYGYTF | TGTGCCAGCAGTGTGGACAGTAACTATGGCTACACCTTC
TRBJ1-1 | NA | TRBV3-1/TRBV3-2 | NA | CASSQVWNTEAFF | TGTGCCAGCAGCCAAGTATGGAACACTGAAGCTTTCTTT
TRBJ2-3 | NA | TRBV6-5 | TRBD1 | CASRRQGADTQYF | TGTGCCAGCAGGCGACAGGGTGCAGATACGCAGTATTTT
TRBJ2-6 | NA | TRBV19 | TRBD1 | CASTDRGLTGANVLTF | TGTGCCAGTACGGACAGGGGGCTAACTGGGGCCAACGTCCTGACTTTC